This T cell receptor beta chain comes out of a study of shared clonotypes between healthy human individuals (dated by TCRdb to the early 2020s). In terms of the full investigation: Three men and two women, aged 18 to 49 years, made up the cohort. For each donor, three plates each were used for CD4 naive and CD4 memory, two plates were used for CD8 naive, and one plate was used for CD8 memory. Different laboratories and diverse techniques were used to prepare libraries and sequence TCR repertoires, to increase sequencing depth and limit assay-specific biases. Leukapheresis yielded between about 0.9 and 10 billion PBMCs per donor. To estimate repertoire size and how much clonotypes are shared between individuals, the study performed deep sequencing of blood TCR repertoires from roughly five healthy adults. Study-wide conclusions, independent of this receptor: Pairwise subsampling indicated that sequencing depth was expected to affect the degree of clonotype sharing among donors. The genetic and exposure-history diversity represented was limited by the small number of donors. Estimated clonotype richness was generally larger for naive than for memory subsets. Incomplete sequencing was indicated by rarefaction of sorted-subset datasets, despite the large sequencing depth. Only blood was sampled, and tissue TCR repertoires likely differ from those in blood. Compared with non-shared clonotypes, clonotypes shared by all four sorted-subset donors had higher generation probabilities. When a handful of donors were compared, the shared fraction of clonotypes was 5% to 6.5% for naive CD4, 3.5% to 4% for naive CD8, more than 2% for memory CD4, and 0.35% to 0.4% for memory CD8.

Healthy HIV-negative adults with no recently reported acute infections or vaccinations were included as donors. Every donor was a Caucasian adult residing in Nashville, Tennessee, USA. CD4+ T cells were enriched by magnetic negative selection; naive cells were then positively selected on CD45RA, and the negative fraction formed the memory subset. Blood was obtained by leukapheresis, after which PBMCs were separated by Ficoll-Histopaque density gradient centrifugation and cryopreserved in liquid nitrogen vapor phase. Analytical flow cytometry was used to check the purity and quantity of every magnetically sorted T cell population. Each sorted fraction had its genomic DNA isolated and then quantified by UV absorbance on a Nanodrop 2000c. For this chain, trimming is 10 bases at the V end and 4 bases at the J end, and the number of junction bases without a gene match is 15. CDR1 and CDR2 were assigned from the germline V gene (reference sequence) as WNHNN and SYGVQD. The CDR3 measures 15 amino acids from cysteine to phenylalanine. Just the 45-base CDR3 DNA is kept, in frame starting at base 1.

Using the deep immunoSEQ assay, multiplex PCR amplified TCR CDR3 regions from genomic DNA. For each cell subset, the extracted genomic DNA was distributed evenly across all wells of several immunoSEQ 96-well plates, and each plate served as one replicate. For sorted subsets, around 200 ng genomic DNA, equal to about 30,000 T cell genomes, was loaded into each replicate PCR. Purified libraries were measured with a Qubit 3.0 fluorometer, size-checked on a Bioanalyzer 2100, and measured again with the KAPA Library Quantification kit. Every immunoSEQ 96-well plate was sequenced on a separate single-read 150-cycle Illumina NextSeq 550 flow cell. On the study's bioinformatics: Because the immunoSEQ output held only junctional sequences and lacked quality scores, the filtering could not match the filtering applied to full-length reads. To assign V/J genes and CDR3, sequences were annotated using PyIR, a Python wrapper for IgBLAST v1.9, with IMGT germline references. Reads were filtered out if the reads had weak V/J assignments (E-value above 1e-6), no CDR3, stop codons, out-of-frame junctions, or ambiguous translated residues. V3J clonotypes were defined by identical inferred V gene, J gene, and CDR3 amino acid sequence. Percentage overlap between repertoires was calculated by dividing the number of shared unique clonotypes by the size of the smaller repertoire. Richness of each repertoire was evaluated using RTK rarefaction, the Chao1 estimator, and Recon v2.1 estimates of unobserved clonotypes. Generation probabilities were computed with OLGA for all TCRbeta clonotypes obtained by the gDNA method from several donors. This is the immuneACCESS table as TCRdb keeps it, with only in-frame sequences that have V and J called. A part of the clones is gone; compared with another copy, unresolved V genes explain less than half, and the rest is unexplained. D and trimming come from the DNA, and the V and J calls and clone size come from that table. This sample gives under 1,100,000 clones in total; under 80% of them show up just once. Approximately 1.5% of the sample is taken by the ten largest.

A few counts support this clone. It has no known antigen specificity. The sample holds no much larger clone one base away, and base qualities are not on file. The chain is encoded by TRBV10-1 joined to TRBJ1-2; 7 nucleotides in the junction match TRBD1. The sequencing sample was made of memory CD4+ T cells sorted from blood. In light of the paper, this sample's cell subset or site label describes: CD45RA-negative fraction. The TCR comes from a man between 18 and 29 years old in good health. Read as DNA, the sequence is TGCGCCATACCTGCACAGGGGAATCGTAGCTATGGCTACACCTTC. This is translated as CAIPAQGNRSYGYTF.